These 15 T cell receptor beta chains were all obtained from the same sample, sequenced in a study of cytomegalovirus exposure and HLA in healthy donors. Primers included in the PCR were 60 Vbeta and 13 Jbeta primers. The method was immunoSEQ multiplex PCR; TCRdb's version includes in-frame clones alone and lacks a portion of them. The sample shows about 200,000 clones, around 75% of them seen only once. The sample was PBMCs. The origin of the receptors is a male donor in good health and CMV-seropositive.

The chain combines TRBV6-1 with TRBJ2-7; 7 nucleotides line up with TRBD2. This CDR3 is built from 13 residues. With V trimmed by 10 bases and J by 6 bases, 12 bases remained unmatched. Germline CDR1 reads MNHNS; CDR2 reads SASEGT. The CDR3 bases are TGTGCCACCATCGCGGGAGTTTTAATCGAGCAGTACTTC. Amino acids: CATIAGVLIEQYF.

This sequence joins TRBV5-1 and TRBJ1-2, with TRBD1 matching 11 bases. Germline V gene lookup returns CDR1 SGHRS and CDR2 YFSETQ. CDR3 size: 18 residues. Germline trimming cut 5 bases from V and 6 bases from J; bases unmatched to any gene: 18. CDR3 DNA: TGCGCCAGCAGTCGCCGACGGGGACAGGGGGATTTTGGTAATGGCTACACCTTC. Translation: CASSRRRGQGDFGNGYTF.

V gene TRBV5-6 combines with J gene TRBJ2-3; D might be TRBD1 (5 bases). The germline V gene has CDR1 SGHDT and CDR2 YYEEEE. Trimming cost V 2 bases and J 4 bases, with 8 bases left between them. This CDR3 region has 13 residues. The CDR3 nucleotides are TGTGCCAGCAGCTTTGCAGGGTCAGATACGCAGTATTTT. It translates to CASSFAGSDTQYF.

This clone was counted a few times. The rearrangement links TRBV5-1 to TRBJ1-4; D remains unclear. There are 13 residues in the CDR3. V dropped 0 bases and J dropped 8 bases, with 8 bases sitting between them. Germline CDR1 reads SGHRS; CDR2 reads YFSETQ. As DNA, the CDR3 is TGCGCCAGCAGCTTGGAGGTGGGCGAAAAACTGTTTTTT. The encoded protein is CASSLEVGEKLFF.

The chain links TRBV9 to TRBJ2-2; tentative D call: TRBD2 (6 bases). V was clipped by 3 bases and J by 5 bases, with 14 bases between them. Per germline, CDR1 SGDLS and CDR2 YYNGEE. This CDR3 comprises 15 residues. The CDR3 nucleotides are TGTGCCAGCAGCGCCCGGGAGAGTCAGACCGGGGAGCTGTTTTTT. Residues: CASSARESQTGELFF.

The chain recombines TRBV7-6 with TRBJ2-3; no reliable D call. From germline, CDR1 is SGHVS and CDR2 FNYEAQ. V gave up 5 bases and J gave up 0 bases, with 6 bases separating them. This CDR3 is built from 13 residues. The CDR3 here is CASSPFSTDTQYF. CDR3 DNA sequence: TGTGCCAGCAGCCCGTTTAGCACAGATACGCAGTATTTT. Supplemented by reference TRBV7-6 and TRBJ2-3, the full variable domain reads GAGVSQSPRYKVTKRGQDVALRCDPISGHVSLYWYRQALGQGPEFLTYFNYEAQQDKSGLPNDRFSAERPEGSISTLTIQRTEQRDSAMYRCASSPFSTDTQYFGPGTRLTVL.

This clone was observed a few times. The rearrangement joins TRBV7-3 to TRBJ2-2; TRBD2 matches at 9 bases. Losses at the gene ends were 1 base for V and 6 bases for J; bases not matched to a gene: 3. The CDR3 sequence is 15 residues long. Germline CDR1 reads SGHTA; CDR2 reads FQGTGA. The CDR3 loop is CASSLKAGGSGELFF. CDR3 DNA sequence: TGTGCCAGCAGCTTAAAAGCGGGGGGCTCCGGGGAGCTGTTTTTT. Full variable domain (remainder filled in from reference TRBV7-3 and TRBJ2-2): GAGVSQTPSNKVTEKGKYVELRCDPISGHTALYWYRQSLGQGPEFLIYFQGTGAADDSGLPNDRFFAVRPEGSVSTLKIQRTERGDSAVYLCASSLKAGGSGELFFGEGSRLTVL.

The gene calls are TRBV5-4 and TRBJ2-7; 7 positions agree with TRBD1. In germline, CDR1 is SGHNT, CDR2 YYREEE (reference sequence). The CDR3 spans 14 residues. V lost 4 bases and J lost 3; bases outside the gene matches: 7. The CDR3 DNA reads as TGTGCCAGCAGCACCCGGACAGGAGACTACGAGCAGTACTTC. Translation: CASSTRTGDYEQYF.

Written as DNA, the CDR3 is TGTGCCAGCAGCGACTGGACCTACGAGCAGTACTTC. Residues: CASSDWTYEQYF. The chain carries TRBV6-5 and TRBJ2-7, with unresolved D. The CDR3 length is 12 residues. In germline, CDR1 is MNHEY, CDR2 SVGAGI. V lost 6 bases and J 2 bases, leaving 8 bases between the germline ends.

This clone was detected only a few times. The chain carries TRBV6-5 and TRBJ1-1, with a possible D match to TRBD1 (5 bases). The CDR3 has 13 amino acids. The V end was cut by 7 bases, the J end by 2 bases, with 11 bases between. Germline CDR1 and CDR2: MNHEY and SVGAGI. The CDR3 reads CASTRATNTEAFF. The CDR3, as DNA: TGTGCCAGCACCAGGGCGACCAACACTGAAGCTTTCTTT.

The genes are TRBV9 and TRBJ2-7; 7 bases align to TRBD1. Germline CDR1 and CDR2: SGDLS and YYNGEE. The CDR3 totals 14 residues. V lost 4 bases to trimming and J lost 1 base; unmatched junction nucleotides: 5. The CDR3 loop is CASSPRTGSYEQYF. The CDR3 DNA reads TGTGCCAGCAGCCCCAGGACAGGTTCCTACGAGCAGTACTTC.

The V gene is TRBV28, the J gene TRBJ2-5, with 11 bases aligning to TRBD2. The DNA end is a closer match to TRBJ2-7, so the J assignment may be wrong. CDR3 size: 17 residues. Germline loops: CDR1 MDHEN, CDR2 SYDVKM. The CDR3 reads CASREAGLAVYSYEQYF. The CDR3 DNA follows: TGTGCCAGCAGGGAGGCGGGACTAGCGGTATACTCCTACGAGCAGTACTTC.

This clone was picked up a small number of times. This chain connects TRBV11-2 to TRBJ2-7; 9 nucleotides match TRBD1. This CDR3 region has 13 residues. Losses at the gene ends were 5 bases for V and 7 bases for J; bases not matched to a gene: 6. The V gene's germline CDR1 is SGHAT and CDR2 FQNNGV. CDR3 sequence reads: CASSPYRGPEQYF. CDR3 DNA: TGTGCCAGCAGCCCATACAGGGGGCCTGAGCAGTACTTC.

This clone showed up just once. The CDR3 loop is CASSYLGSTNTEAFF. CDR3 DNA sequence: TGTGCCAGCAGCTACCTGGGCAGTACGAACACTGAAGCTTTCTTT. This chain uses TRBV9 with TRBJ1-1, with D hard to call. Trimming removed 4 bases at V and 1 base at J, with 14 bases between. Germline V gene data show CDR1 as SGDLS and CDR2 as YYNGEE. The CDR3 sequence is 15 residues long.

This clone has only a few counts. V gene TRBV10-3 combines with J gene TRBJ2-4; TRBD2 aligns across 10 bases. Germline V CDR1 and CDR2: ENHRY, SYGVKD. J lost 6 bases, V lost 3 bases, and 5 bases had no gene match. This CDR3 spans 15 amino acids. For the CDR3, the DNA is TGTGCCATCAGTGAAGGTCTAGCGGGAGTAAACATTCAGTACTTC. Translated, it gives CAISEGLAGVNIQYF.